Following are 20 T cell receptor beta chains from one sample sequenced in a study of T-cell reconstitution after alpha-beta-depleted transplantation in children. Molecular barcoding with unique molecular identifiers was used for the TCRbeta library. TCRdb reanalysed the PCR reads using MiXCR and keeps one entry per CDR3 protein. The repertoire holds 580,000 or so distinct CDR3 sequences, with 23% as singletons. The sample consisted of PBMCs, mostly from graft donor cells, taken 360 days after TCRalphabeta/CD19-depleted stem cell transplant. These receptors all stem from a boy younger than two who had a stem cell transplant for acute myeloid leukemia, so the T cells may come from the graft donor.

This clonotype has just a few counts. The chain recombines TRBV7-9 with TRBJ2-7, with 7 bases lining up with TRBD1. Germline V lookup: CDR1 SEHNR, CDR2 FQNEAQ (reference sequence). The J segment lost 1 base and the V segment lost 5 bases, leaving 11 bases of the junction unmatched. This CDR3 has 16 residues. The CDR3 spells CASSNLDRDLSYEQYF. As DNA, the CDR3 is TGTGCCAGCAGCAATCTCGACAGGGACCTATCCTACGAGCAGTACTTC.

This clonotype was observed at least ten times. The gene calls are TRBV9 and TRBJ2-7; TRBD2 matches 7 bases. Germline-derived CDR1 and CDR2 are SGDLS and YYNGEE. Unmatched junction bases numbered 3, after V lost 0 bases and J lost 3 bases. The CDR3 covers 14 residues. The CDR3 here is CASSVAGGNYEQYF. CDR3 in DNA: TGTGCCAGCAGCGTAGCGGGGGGTAACTACGAGCAGTACTTC.

The rearrangement joins TRBV10-3 to TRBJ1-6, with 7 bases fitting TRBD1. Trimming removed 4 bases from V and 10 bases from J; junction bases left unmatched: 7. From germline, CDR1 is ENHRY and CDR2 SYGVKD. The CDR3 length is 14 residues. This CDR3 reads CAISVRQGDSPLHF. CDR3 DNA: TGTGCCATCAGTGTTCGGCAGGGGGACTCACCCCTCCACTTT.

This clonotype was seen a handful of times. The chain carries TRBV27 and TRBJ2-3, with D possibly being TRBD1 or TRBD2 (5 bases each). The CDR3 extends over 14 amino acids. V lost 4 bases, J lost 3 bases, and 11 bases lay in between. Germline V CDR1 and CDR2: MNHEY, SMNVEV (reference sequence). CDR3 coding DNA: TGTGCCAGCAGTTGGGGCACTAGTACAGATACGCAGTATTTT. Protein: CASSWGTSTDTQYF.

This clonotype was picked up a small number of times. The chain combines TRBV7-2 with TRBJ1-1, with 9 bases identical to TRBD1. The V segment lost 8 bases and the J segment 4 bases; nucleotides outside the gene matches: 11. The CDR3 has 15 residues. CDR1 SGHTA and CDR2 FQGNSA come from the germline V gene. Here the CDR3 DNA reads TGTGCCAGCGGGCTACAGGGGGCGCGGATCACTGAAGCTTTCTTT. Encoded protein: CASGLQGARITEAFF.

This clonotype showed up just a few times. The V and J genes are TRBV12-5 and TRBJ2-7; D is possibly TRBD2 (7 bases). Germline CDR1 reads LGHNT; CDR2 reads FRNRAP. Trimming took 0 bases from V and 2 from J, leaving 14 bases between them. The CDR3 covers 16 residues. In DNA, the CDR3 is TGTGCTAGTGGTTTGGTAGACGTAGGGGGGGCCTACGAGCAGTACTTC. This gives the protein CASGLVDVGGAYEQYF.

This chain joins TRBV5-1 and TRBJ2-1, with D possibly being TRBD2 (5 bases). V lost 4 bases, J lost 4 bases, and 12 bases lay in between. The CDR3 extends over 14 amino acids. Germline CDR1 is SGHRS and CDR2 is YFSETQ. The chain's CDR3 is CASSIQAEYNEQFF. The CDR3 bases are TGCGCCAGCAGCATTCAAGCGGAATACAATGAGCAGTTCTTC.

J is TRBJ2-2 and V is TRBV6-1; D might be TRBD1 (5 bases). There are 15 residues in the CDR3. V gave up 7 bases and J gave up 0 bases, with 12 bases separating them. Germline-derived CDR1 and CDR2 are MNHNS and SASEGT. The chain's CDR3 is CASISTAPNTGELFF. CDR3 nucleotides: TGTGCCAGCATCTCGACAGCCCCGAACACCGGGGAGCTGTTTTTT.

The chain employs TRBV5-6 and TRBJ2-7, with TRBD1 matching over 8 bases. CDR3 length equals 13 residues. V shed 4 bases and J 2 bases; nucleotides not matched to a gene: 2. Germline loops: CDR1 SGHDT, CDR2 YYEEEE. The CDR3: CASSEGQAYEQYV. For the CDR3, the DNA is TGTGCCAGCAGCGAGGGACAGGCCTACGAGCAGTACGTC.

The CDR3 loop is CAISEGFSSYNEQFF. CDR3 nucleotides: TGTGCCATCAGTGAGGGCTTTAGCTCCTACAATGAGCAGTTCTTC. This rearrangement joins TRBV10-3 to TRBJ2-1; D remains unclear. CDR3 length equals 15 residues. Germline-derived CDR1 and CDR2 are ENHRY and SYGVKD. V lost 2 bases to trimming and J lost 0 bases, with 8 bases between them.

This clonotype has just a few counts. The chain uses TRBV12-3 or TRBV12-4 and TRBJ2-5; perhaps TRBD2 as D (5 bases). Trimming took off 3 bases at V and 9 bases at J, with 14 bases between the two ends. The CDR3 spans 13 residues. The CDR3 sequence: CASSFGSKRAQYF. In DNA, the CDR3 is TGTGCCAGCAGTTTCGGCAGCAAGAGGGCCCAGTACTTC.

The rearrangement links TRBV4-3 to TRBJ2-2; D ambiguous. In germline, CDR1 is LGHNA, CDR2 YSLEER. This CDR3 spans 13 amino acids. Trimming cost V 2 bases and J 6 bases, with 7 bases left between them. The CDR3 is CASSQRFAGELFF. The CDR3 region has the DNA TGCGCCAGCAGCCAACGTTTTGCCGGGGAGCTGTTTTTT.

Turning to this clonotype: A read error may explain this, as a much larger clone is one base away. CDR3 residues: CSAYGQPNSPLDF. The CDR3 DNA sequence: TGCAGTGCTTACGGACAGCCGAATTCACCCCTCGACTTT. The chain employs TRBV20-1 and TRBJ1-6; possibly TRBD1 for D (6 bases). The CDR3 runs to 13 residues. In germline, CDR1 is DFQATT, CDR2 SNEGSKA (reference sequence).

This clonotype was detected a few times. V is TRBV7-8 and J is TRBJ2-1; 8 bases map to TRBD2. Germline CDR1 is SGHVS and CDR2 is FQNEAQ. Trimming took 3 bases from V and 8 from J; bases not matched to a gene: 15. The CDR3 loop spans 17 amino acids. CDR3 amino acids: CASSFLKGTSSVDEQFF. CDR3 in DNA: TGTGCCAGCAGCTTCCTGAAAGGGACTAGTTCCGTCGATGAGCAGTTCTTC.

This rearrangement joins TRBV4-3 to TRBJ2-1, with unresolved D. This CDR3 spans 13 amino acids. Germline values: CDR1 LGHNA, CDR2 YSLEER. The V and J ends lost 0 bases and 15 bases respectively, with 15 bases between them. This CDR3 is CASSQDPARSRFF. As DNA, the CDR3 is TGCGCCAGCAGCCAAGATCCCGCAAGGTCTCGGTTCTTC.

This clonotype was observed many times. The rearrangement links TRBV10-3 to TRBJ2-7; D may be TRBD1 (5 bases). The CDR3 length is 13 residues. CDR1 is ENHRY, CDR2 SYGVKD, per germline. The V and J ends lost 2 bases and 5 bases respectively, with 10 bases between them. The CDR3 DNA follows: TGTGCCATCAGTGAGAGGGTAGGGGACGAGCAGTACTTC. Protein: CAISERVGDEQYF.

This clonotype has a handful of counts. This chain links TRBV4-2 with TRBJ1-1; D ambiguous. Trimming shortened V by 4 bases and J by 2 bases, and 11 bases separated the two germline ends. The CDR3 runs to 14 residues. CDR1 is LGHNA, CDR2 YNFKEQ, per germline. This CDR3 is CASSPLAVNTEAFF. In nucleotides, the CDR3 is TGTGCCAGCAGCCCTCTCGCGGTAAACACTGAAGCTTTCTTT.

This clonotype turned up a few times. V gene TRBV6-1 combines with J gene TRBJ2-3; 8 bases line up with TRBD1. The CDR3 contains 14 residues. With 7 bases clipped from V and 3 bases from J, the junction kept 6 bases outside the gene matches. Germline lookup yields CDR1 MNHNS and CDR2 SASEGT. DNA of the CDR3: TGTGCCAGCACGGACAGGGATTGGACAGATACGCAGTATTTT. Protein sequence: CASTDRDWTDTQYF.

This clonotype has a count of ten or more. The J gene is TRBJ2-1, the V gene TRBV9, with a possible D match to TRBD2 (7 bases). The V gene's germline CDR1 is SGDLS and CDR2 YYNGEE. V dropped 0 bases and J dropped 4 bases, with 11 bases sitting between them. The CDR3 spans 15 residues. The CDR3 protein is CASSVEGGYYNEQFF. In DNA, the CDR3 is TGTGCCAGCAGCGTAGAGGGGGGGTATTACAATGAGCAGTTCTTC.

This clonotype was counted a few times. The V call is TRBV6-5, the J call TRBJ1-1; D is ambiguous. Germline CDR1 reads MNHEY; CDR2 reads SVGAGI. Trimming cost V 2 bases and J 5 bases, with 9 bases left between them. This CDR3 spans 13 amino acids. CDR3 region: CASSYRERTEAFF. The CDR3 DNA is TGTGCCAGCAGTTACAGGGAGAGGACTGAAGCTTTCTTT.